The rows below give T cell receptor beta chains drawn from one sample of a study of control samples from healthy donors and cancer patients. Measured with immunoSEQ multiplex PCR; TCRdb has only the in-frame clones, and not every one. Counted here are 25,000 to 35,000 clones, around 87% occurring once; the ten biggest clones make up 1.6%. Sample: PBMCs. The source is a woman aged 40 to 50 with lung cancer. CDR3s include the opening cysteine and the closing phenylalanine or tryptophan. The order of the fields is V gene, clone size, D gene, J gene, CDR3 DNA, CDR3 protein. A D gene is named only where the DNA matches it firmly. Some rows have no size entry. The others give once, few or many, or a class for an expanded clone.

V: TRBV7-2; size: NA; D: NA; J: TRBJ2-7; DNA: TGTGCCAGCAGCTTAGCGGGTTATCAAAACGAGCAGTACTTC; CDR3: CASSLAGYQNEQYF
V: TRBV12-3/TRBV12-4; size: few; D: NA; J: TRBJ2-3; DNA: TGTGCCAGCACTGACTTCCCAGATACGCAGTATTTT; CDR3: CASTDFPDTQYF
V: TRBV5-1; size: few; D: NA; J: TRBJ2-1; DNA: TGCGCCAGCAGCTTAGAGAACAGTCGGAATGAGCAGTTCTTC; CDR3: CASSLENSRNEQFF
V: TRBV3-1/TRBV3-2; size: NA; D: TRBD2; J: TRBJ2-2; DNA: TGTGCCACCCGACTAGCGGGGGCTAACACCGGGGAGCTGTTTTTT; CDR3: CATRLAGANTGELFF
V: TRBV6-1; size: NA; D: NA; J: TRBJ1-2; DNA: TGTGCCAGCAGTGATAGGGTGGGGCGGACAAACTATGGCTACACCTTC; CDR3: CASSDRVGRTNYGYTF
V: TRBV19; size: NA; D: TRBD2; J: TRBJ2-3; DNA: TGTGCCAGTAGTACGGGGGGGACCTCTAGCACAGATACGCAGTATTTT; CDR3: CASSTGGTSSTDTQYF
V: TRBV4-1; size: NA; D: NA; J: TRBJ2-3; DNA: TGCGCCAGCAGCCAGGACCTTACGCAGTATTTT; CDR3: CASSQDLTQYF
V: TRBV10-3; size: NA; D: TRBD2; J: TRBJ2-1; DNA: TGTGCCATCAGTCCGGGACTAGCGGGTGGGAACTACAATGAGCAGTTCTTC; CDR3: CAISPGLAGGNYNEQFF
V: TRBV30; size: NA; D: NA; J: TRBJ2-7; DNA: TGTGCCTGGACCGAAAACCGGTACGAGCAGTACTTC; CDR3: CAWTENRYEQYF
V: TRBV7-2; size: NA; D: NA; J: TRBJ1-2; DNA: TGTGCCAGCAGCTTATATAGTGTCGGAGCTAACTATGGCTACACCTTC; CDR3: CASSLYSVGANYGYTF
V: TRBV5-1; size: NA; D: TRBD1; J: TRBJ2-1; DNA: TGCGCCAGCAGCTTTCGTCGGACAGGGGGCCCATACAATGAGCAGTTCTTC; CDR3: CASSFRRTGGPYNEQFF
V: TRBV4-1; size: few; D: NA; J: TRBJ2-3; DNA: TGCGCCAGCAGCCGAGAACAGGCTTCGGGCACAGATACGCAGTATTTT; CDR3: CASSREQASGTDTQYF
V: TRBV4-1; size: NA; D: NA; J: TRBJ1-3; DNA: TGCGCCAGCCGACCAATTGCAATGGGAAACACCATATATTTT; CDR3: CASRPIAMGNTIYF
V: TRBV11-2; size: few; D: TRBD1; J: TRBJ2-5; DNA: TGTGCCAGCAGCTCAAACAGGGGGCGCGGCGAGACCCAGTACTTC; CDR3: CASSSNRGRGETQYF
V: TRBV11-2; size: once; D: NA; J: TRBJ1-4; DNA: TGTGCCAGCAGCCGCTCGATTATAGGGAGATTTAATGAAAAACTGTTTTTT; CDR3: CASSRSIIGRFNEKLFF
V: TRBV7-9; size: NA; D: TRBD1; J: TRBJ2-7; DNA: TGTGCCAGCAGCTTACCCCAGGGACAGGGGTTTTTGTACTTC; CDR3: CASSLPQGQGFLYF
V: TRBV4-2; size: NA; D: NA; J: TRBJ1-4; DNA: TGTGCCAGCAGCCTCGGGACACTAAAAGTTGCAACTAATGAAAAACTGTTTTTT; CDR3: CASSLGTLKVATNEKLFF
V: TRBV11-3; size: NA; D: NA; J: TRBJ2-3; DNA: TGTGCCAGCAGCTTAATCACAGATACGCAGTATTTT; CDR3: CASSLITDTQYF
V: TRBV9; size: NA; D: NA; J: TRBJ1-5; DNA: TGTGCCAGCAGCGTCGGTATCAGCAATCAGCCCCAGCATTTT; CDR3: CASSVGISNQPQHF
V: TRBV29-1; size: once; D: NA; J: TRBJ2-5; DNA: TGCAGCGTGGGAAGGGAGGACCAAGAGACCCAGTACTTC; CDR3: CSVGREDQETQYF
V: TRBV7-9; size: once; D: NA; J: TRBJ2-3; DNA: TGTGCCAGCAACCCGACGGCTAGCACAGATACGCAGTATTTT; CDR3: CASNPTASTDTQYF
V: TRBV4-2; size: few; D: TRBD2; J: TRBJ2-1; DNA: TGTGCCAGCAGCCACCCCGGGACTAGGGACTACAATGAGCAGTTCTTC; CDR3: CASSHPGTRDYNEQFF
V: TRBV4-1; size: once; D: NA; J: TRBJ1-6; DNA: TGCGCCAGCAGCCAATCGCTTAATCGGGCAACAGATTCACCCCTCCACTTT; CDR3: CASSQSLNRATDSPLHF
V: TRBV7-9; size: NA; D: TRBD1; J: TRBJ2-5; DNA: TGTGCCAGCAGCTTCCCAGTTTGGGACAGGGGTGAGACCCAGTACTTC; CDR3: CASSFPVWDRGETQYF
V: TRBV27; size: NA; D: TRBD1; J: TRBJ2-6; DNA: TGTGCCAGCAGTTTCTTGGGACAGGGTGTATCTGGGGCCAACGTCCTGACTTTC; CDR3: CASSFLGQGVSGANVLTF
V: TRBV10-2; size: NA; D: NA; J: TRBJ1-3; DNA: TGCGCCAGCAGTGGACAGGTCAACTCTGGAAACACCATATATTTT; CDR3: CASSGQVNSGNTIYF
V: TRBV18; size: few; D: NA; J: TRBJ2-1; DNA: TGTGCCAGCTCACCAGAGGGGGTCGGGCAGTTCTTC; CDR3: CASSPEGVGQFF
V: TRBV11-2; size: NA; D: NA; J: TRBJ1-1; DNA: TGTGCCAGCAGCTTAGCCCCCGCCACTGAAGCTTTCTTT; CDR3: CASSLAPATEAFF
V: TRBV7-8; size: NA; D: TRBD1; J: TRBJ1-6; DNA: TGTGCCAGCAGCTCAGAGACAGGGCCCGGGCCCCTCCACTTT; CDR3: CASSSETGPGPLHF
V: TRBV4-3; size: NA; D: NA; J: TRBJ2-3; DNA: TGCGCCAGCAGCCAAGGCGGGGGGACAGTTGCCACAGATACGCAGTATTTT; CDR3: CASSQGGGTVATDTQYF
V: TRBV7-9; size: NA; D: NA; J: TRBJ1-3; DNA: TGTGCCAGCAGCTTAAGGGGGGTTACGGACACCATATATTTT; CDR3: CASSLRGVTDTIYF
V: TRBV29-1; size: NA; D: NA; J: TRBJ1-2; DNA: TGCAGCGTTGAAGAGACCCGCCAGTCCAAAGGCTACACCTTC; CDR3: CSVEETRQSKGYTF
V: TRBV12-3/TRBV12-4; size: NA; D: TRBD1; J: TRBJ1-2; DNA: TGTGCCAGCAGTCGGGACAGGGGCTTTGGCTACACCTTC; CDR3: CASSRDRGFGYTF
V: TRBV3-1/TRBV3-2; size: NA; D: NA; J: TRBJ2-7; DNA: TGTGCCAGCAGCCCCTCCGGGGGAAGGCGGGACGAGCAGTACTTC; CDR3: CASSPSGGRRDEQYF
V: TRBV6-6; size: NA; D: NA; J: TRBJ1-5; DNA: TGTGCCAGCAGCTATCAGGAGAGCCAGCCCCAGCATTTT; CDR3: CASSYQESQPQHF
V: TRBV6-4; size: few; D: TRBD1; J: TRBJ2-7; DNA: TGTGCCAGCAGACCAGGGACAGCTAACTACGAGCAGTACTTC; CDR3: CASRPGTANYEQYF
V: TRBV7-6; size: NA; D: NA; J: TRBJ1-2; DNA: TGTGCCAGCAGCTTAAGGGAGTCTGATGGCTACACCTTC; CDR3: CASSLRESDGYTF
V: TRBV7-8; size: NA; D: NA; J: TRBJ2-7; DNA: TGTGCCAGCAGCTTAGTATTAATCGGGGCCCACTCCTACGAGCAGTACTTC; CDR3: CASSLVLIGAHSYEQYF
V: TRBV28; size: NA; D: NA; J: TRBJ2-2; DNA: TGTGCCAGCACCCCAGCGGACCTATACACTGGGGAGCTGTTTTTT; CDR3: CASTPADLYTGELFF
V: TRBV9; size: NA; D: TRBD1; J: TRBJ2-5; DNA: TGTGCCAGCAGCATACGGACAGGGGAAGAGACCCAGTACTTC; CDR3: CASSIRTGEETQYF
V: TRBV29-1; size: few; D: TRBD1; J: TRBJ2-5; DNA: TGCAGCGTTGAAGCCCCCGGGACAGGGATGGAGACCCAGTACTTC; CDR3: CSVEAPGTGMETQYF
V: TRBV6-5; size: NA; D: TRBD1; J: TRBJ2-7; DNA: TGTGCCAGCAGCTCGACAGGGATGAACGAGCAGTACTTC; CDR3: CASSSTGMNEQYF
V: TRBV19; size: NA; D: TRBD1; J: TRBJ2-3; DNA: TGTGCCAGTAGTATAGGAGTAGGGGGCGGACGAGATACGCAGTATTTT; CDR3: CASSIGVGGGRDTQYF
V: TRBV9; size: NA; D: NA; J: TRBJ2-3; DNA: TGTGCCAGCAGCGTAGTATCCGACGGGGATACGCAGTATTTT; CDR3: CASSVVSDGDTQYF
V: TRBV24-1; size: once; D: NA; J: TRBJ1-2; DNA: TGTGCCACCAGTGATTTTCAGTATGGCTACACCTTC; CDR3: CATSDFQYGYTF
V: TRBV7-9; size: NA; D: NA; J: TRBJ1-1; DNA: TGTGCCAGCAGCAGCACGGACAGAAAGGTTTCTGAAGCTTTCTTT; CDR3: CASSSTDRKVSEAFF
V: TRBV29-1; size: NA; D: TRBD1; J: TRBJ2-1; DNA: TGCAGCGTTGATAAACAGGGGGGTACCAATGAGCAGTTCTTC; CDR3: CSVDKQGGTNEQFF
V: TRBV12-3/TRBV12-4; size: NA; D: NA; J: TRBJ1-1; DNA: TGTGCCGTGGGGTGGGAGGGGCCAGCTTTCTTT; CDR3: CAVGWEGPAFF
V: TRBV9; size: NA; D: TRBD1; J: TRBJ2-1; DNA: TGTGCCAGCAGCGTACGGACAGGGACAAGGCAGTTCTTC; CDR3: CASSVRTGTRQFF
V: TRBV13; size: NA; D: NA; J: TRBJ1-3; DNA: TGTGCCAGCATCGGTTACCCCTCCGCTGGAAACACCATATATTTT; CDR3: CASIGYPSAGNTIYF
V: TRBV7-9; size: NA; D: NA; J: TRBJ1-2; DNA: TGTGCCAGCAGCTCTCTAAAGGGGGGTCGAGACTATGGCTACACCTTC; CDR3: CASSSLKGGRDYGYTF
V: TRBV7-9; size: NA; D: NA; J: TRBJ2-7; DNA: TGTGCCAGCAGCGCGGTGACAGTGGGATCCTACGAGCAGTACTTC; CDR3: CASSAVTVGSYEQYF
V: TRBV5-4; size: NA; D: TRBD2; J: TRBJ2-3; DNA: TGTGCCAGCAGCTTGGGCCCTAGCGGGGTTTACGATACGCAGTATTTT; CDR3: CASSLGPSGVYDTQYF
V: TRBV9; size: NA; D: NA; J: TRBJ2-7; DNA: TGTGCCAGCAGCACCGGGGGTAGCGGAGACTACGAGCAGTACTTC; CDR3: CASSTGGSGDYEQYF